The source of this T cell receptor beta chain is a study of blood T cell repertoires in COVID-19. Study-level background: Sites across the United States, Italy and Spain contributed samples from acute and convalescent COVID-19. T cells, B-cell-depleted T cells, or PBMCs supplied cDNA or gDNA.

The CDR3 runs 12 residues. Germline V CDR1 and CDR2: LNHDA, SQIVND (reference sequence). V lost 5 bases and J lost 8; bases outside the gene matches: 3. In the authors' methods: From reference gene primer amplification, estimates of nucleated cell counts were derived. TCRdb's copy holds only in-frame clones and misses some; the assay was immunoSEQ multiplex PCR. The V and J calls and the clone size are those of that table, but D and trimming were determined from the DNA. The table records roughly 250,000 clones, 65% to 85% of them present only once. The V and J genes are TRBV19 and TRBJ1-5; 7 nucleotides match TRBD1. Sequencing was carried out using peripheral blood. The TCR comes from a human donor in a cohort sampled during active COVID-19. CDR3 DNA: TGTGCCAGTAGTTCACAGGGGAAGCCCCAGCATTTT. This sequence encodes CASSSQGKPQHF.